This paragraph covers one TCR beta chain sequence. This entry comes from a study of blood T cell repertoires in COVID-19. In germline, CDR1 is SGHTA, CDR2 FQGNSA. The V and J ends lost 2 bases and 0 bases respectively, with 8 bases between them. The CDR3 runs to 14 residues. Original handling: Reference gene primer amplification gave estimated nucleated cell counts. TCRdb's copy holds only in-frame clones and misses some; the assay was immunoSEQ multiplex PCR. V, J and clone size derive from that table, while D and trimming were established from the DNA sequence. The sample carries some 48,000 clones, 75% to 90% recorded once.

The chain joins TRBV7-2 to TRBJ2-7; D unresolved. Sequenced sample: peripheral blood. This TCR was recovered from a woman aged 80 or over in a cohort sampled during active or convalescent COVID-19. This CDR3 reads CASSLPLSSYEQYF. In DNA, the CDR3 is TGTGCCAGCAGCTTACCACTGAGCTCCTACGAGCAGTACTTC.